These T cell receptor beta chains were read from a single sample in a study of blood T cells in healthy people across ages. TCRdb used MiXCR to reprocess the 5' RACE reads, holding one entry per CDR3 protein. The table lists around 500,000 distinct CDR3 sequences, about 45% of them singletons. The sequencing sample was made of blood. The receptors shown here come from an elderly man in good health. The CDR3 runs from the conserved cysteine through the conserved F or W. Fields, in order: D gene, J gene, clone size, V gene, CDR3 DNA, CDR3 protein. The D gene is left open where the match is weak. Part of the rows lack a size; the others show once, few, many or a class for expanded clones.

TRBD1	TRBJ1-5	once	TRBV6-6	TGTGCCAGCAGTTCCGGGACAGGGGTAATTCAGCCCCAGCATTTT	CASSSGTGVIQPQHF
.	TRBJ1-5	.	TRBV20-1	TGCAGTGCTAGAGTAGGAGGTAATAGCAATCAGCCCCAGCATTTT	CSARVGGNSNQPQHF
TRBD1	TRBJ2-1	.	TRBV7-2	TGTGTCAGCAGCTACGGGACAGGCTACAATGAGCAGTTCTTC	CVSSYGTGYNEQFF
.	TRBJ2-7	once	TRBV27	TGTGCCAGCAGTTCCGACCCCCCGGGGGTCCACGAGCAGTACTTC	CASSSDPPGVHEQYF
.	TRBJ1-1	few	TRBV7-9	TGTGCCAGCAGTCCCCGTGGCCACAGGGAGGGCACTGAAGCTTTCTTT	CASSPRGHREGTEAFF
.	TRBJ1-1	few	TRBV11-1	TGTGCCAGCAGCCCCATCGAGGGGTCGCCGAAATACACTGAAGCTTTCTTT	CASSPIEGSPKYTEAFF
.	TRBJ1-2	.	TRBV30	TGTGCCTGGAGTGTAGTTGACTATGGCTACACCTTC	CAWSVVDYGYTF
TRBD1	TRBJ2-1	.	TRBV27	TGTGCCAGCAGTGACTACAGGGGTGGCTCCTACAATGAGCAGTTCTTC	CASSDYRGGSYNEQFF
.	TRBJ1-4	.	TRBV10-3	TGTGCCATCAGTGAGGGACAGAATAATGAAAAACTGTTTTTT	CAISEGQNNEKLFF
TRBD1	TRBJ2-4	once	TRBV7-9	TGTGCCAGCAGCTCCGGGACAGGGAGGCACATTCAGTACTTC	CASSSGTGRHIQYF
TRBD2	TRBJ2-7	.	TRBV7-2	TGTGCCCGCAGCTTCTCTGGGCGGGGGGGCTGGTACGAGCAGTACTTC	CARSFSGRGGWYEQYF
TRBD2	TRBJ2-3	.	TRBV6-6	TGTGCCAGCAGTTACGGGACTAGCGGGGGGCAGGAGTATTTT	CASSYGTSGGQEYF
.	TRBJ2-1	.	TRBV12-3/TRBV12-4	TGTGCCAGCAGTCCTAGGGAGGGGGTTTACAATGAGCAGTTCTTC	CASSPREGVYNEQFF
TRBD2	TRBJ2-3	.	TRBV3-1	TGTGCCAGCAGTCCCGGGACTAGCGGGGCCTGCACCTGTTTGCAGTATTTT	CASSPGTSGACTCLQYF
.	TRBJ1-2	.	TRBV7-9	TGTGCCAGCAGCTTAGCAATTGGCGGAGACTATGGCTACACCTTC	CASSLAIGGDYGYTF
.	TRBJ2-3	.	TRBV4-2	TGTGCCAGCAGCCAAGAGAGAGAGAGCGGCACAGATACGCAGTATTTT	CASSQERESGTDTQYF
.	TRBJ2-1	few	TRBV28	TGTGCCAGCAGTGCTCCCGGGACCCCCAATGAGCAGTTCTTC	CASSAPGTPNEQFF
.	TRBJ2-1	.	TRBV18	TGTGCCAGCTCACCCGCAACTAGGGGGGGTCACAATGAGCAGTTCTTC	CASSPATRGGHNEQFF
TRBD1	TRBJ1-2	few	TRBV20-1	TGCAGTGCACGAAAACAGGGGGCAAACTATGGCTACACCTTC	CSARKQGANYGYTF
TRBD2	TRBJ2-3	.	TRBV2	TGTGCCAGCACCATTCTAGCGGGAGGTAGGGCGGATACGCAGTATTTT	CASTILAGGRADTQYF
.	TRBJ1-2	many	TRBV6-5	TGTGCCAGCAGTTACAAGGACGACTATGGCTACACCTTC	CASSYKDDYGYTF
.	TRBJ2-7	.	TRBV25-1	TGTGCCAGCAGTTCATACGGTTACGAGCAGTACTTC	CASSSYGYEQYF
.	TRBJ1-4	.	TRBV10-3	TGTGCCATCAGGGGATCTAATGAAAAACTGTTTTTT	CAIRGSNEKLFF
.	TRBJ1-5	many	TRBV6-6	TGTGCCAGCAGCTGGGAGGGCGGCAATCAGCCCCAGCATTTT	CASSWEGGNQPQHF
TRBD2	TRBJ2-7	.	TRBV6-1	TGTGCCTGCAGTGTAGAGGGGACTAGCGGCGAGCAGTACTTC	CACSVEGTSGEQYF
.	TRBJ1-2	.	TRBV20-1	TGCAGTGCTAGAGACGAGGGGGGTGGCTACACCTTC	CSARDEGGGYTF
TRBD1	TRBJ2-7	.	TRBV9	TGTGCCAGCAGCGCGGGACAGGCTAGACCCTACGAGCAGTACTTC	CASSAGQARPYEQYF
.	TRBJ2-3	.	TRBV11-2	TGTGCCAGCAGCCCCGGACTGGGGGCGTGGGATACGCAGTATTTT	CASSPGLGAWDTQYF
.	TRBJ2-3	once	TRBV15	TGTGCCATCAGCGGACGGAGTTTTTCCACAGATACGCAGTATTTT	CAISGRSFSTDTQYF
.	TRBJ2-7	few	TRBV10-3	TGTGCCATCAGTGAGTCCGACAGGTGGCCGGGAGAGCAGTACTTC	CAISESDRWPGEQYF
.	TRBJ2-3	.	TRBV21-1	TGTGCCAGCGGATCCAATAGCGGGGACCTCACAGATACGCAGTATTTT	CASGSNSGDLTDTQYF
TRBD1	TRBJ1-2	few	TRBV5-1	TGCGCCAGCAGCTTGGTTCAGGGGGCGACACGTGGCTACACCTTC	CASSLVQGATRGYTF
TRBD1	TRBJ1-5	few	TRBV5-5	TGTGCCAGCAGCTGGGGGACAGGGCGGAACAATCAGCCCCAGCATTTT	CASSWGTGRNNQPQHF
.	TRBJ1-1	.	TRBV4-2	TGTGCCAGCGCAACGGACGGCATGAACACTGAAGCTTTCTTT	CASATDGMNTEAFF
.	TRBJ2-1	.	TRBV6-5	TGTGCCAGCAGCCGCACAGCGGAGAGGGCCAATGAGCAGTTCTTC	CASSRTAERANEQFF
.	TRBJ2-7	.	TRBV6-2/TRBV6-3	TGTGCCAGCACGGACTTGCCGGGGGCCTACGAGCAGTACTTC	CASTDLPGAYEQYF
.	TRBJ1-6	.	TRBV20-1	TGCAGTGCTAGACCTAACAGGGTCGGTAGGAATTCACCCCTCCACTTT	CSARPNRVGRNSPLHF
.	TRBJ1-2	few	TRBV7-2	TGTGCCAGCAGCCAACCGACGGGTAACTATGGCTACACCTTC	CASSQPTGNYGYTF
.	TRBJ2-6	.	TRBV28	TGTGCCAGCAGTTTATCCTCAATTTCTGGGGCCAACGTCCTGACTTTC	CASSLSSISGANVLTF
.	TRBJ2-7	.	TRBV30	TGTGCCTGGAGTGTACTGGAGGAGCAGTACTTC	CAWSVLEEQYF
TRBD2	TRBJ2-3	few	TRBV11-2	TGTGCCAGCACCCCGGATGGCGGGAGGGCTACGCAGTATTTT	CASTPDGGRATQYF
.	TRBJ2-3	.	TRBV10-1	TGCGCCAGCAGTGAAACAGGGGAGGTAGATACGCAGTATTTT	CASSETGEVDTQYF
.	TRBJ2-1	few	TRBV6-6	TGTGCCAGCAGCGTAGGGCCCACTCCCAACAATGAGCAGTTCTTC	CASSVGPTPNNEQFF
.	TRBJ1-1	.	TRBV2	TGTGCCAGCAGTCCCAACCGCCAAGGAACTGAAGCTTTCTTT	CASSPNRQGTEAFF